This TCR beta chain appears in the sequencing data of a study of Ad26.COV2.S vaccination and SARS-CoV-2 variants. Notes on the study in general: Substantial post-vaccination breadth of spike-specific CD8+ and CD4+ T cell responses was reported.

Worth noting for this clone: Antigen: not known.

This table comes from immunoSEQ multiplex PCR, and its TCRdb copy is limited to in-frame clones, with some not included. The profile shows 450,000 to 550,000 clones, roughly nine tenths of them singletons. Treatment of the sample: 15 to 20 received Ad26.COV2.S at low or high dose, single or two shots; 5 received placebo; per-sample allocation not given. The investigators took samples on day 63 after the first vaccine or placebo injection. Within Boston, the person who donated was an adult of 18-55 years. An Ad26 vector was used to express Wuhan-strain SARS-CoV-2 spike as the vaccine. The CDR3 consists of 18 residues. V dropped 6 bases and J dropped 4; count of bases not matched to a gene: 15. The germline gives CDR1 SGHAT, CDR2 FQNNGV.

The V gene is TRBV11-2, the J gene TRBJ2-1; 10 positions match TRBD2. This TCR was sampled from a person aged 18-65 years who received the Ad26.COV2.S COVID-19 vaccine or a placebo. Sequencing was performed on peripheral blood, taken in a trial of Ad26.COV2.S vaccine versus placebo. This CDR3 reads CASRVSGRLPRMYNEQFF. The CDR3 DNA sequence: TGTGCCAGCAGAGTTAGCGGGAGGTTACCCCGTATGTACAATGAGCAGTTCTTC. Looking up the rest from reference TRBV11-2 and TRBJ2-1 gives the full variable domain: EAGVAQSPRYKIIEKRQSVAFWCNPISGHATLYWYQQILGQGPKLLIQFQNNGVVDDSQLPKDRFSAERLKGVDSTLKIQPAKLEDSAVYLCASRVSGRLPRMYNEQFFGPGTRLTVL.